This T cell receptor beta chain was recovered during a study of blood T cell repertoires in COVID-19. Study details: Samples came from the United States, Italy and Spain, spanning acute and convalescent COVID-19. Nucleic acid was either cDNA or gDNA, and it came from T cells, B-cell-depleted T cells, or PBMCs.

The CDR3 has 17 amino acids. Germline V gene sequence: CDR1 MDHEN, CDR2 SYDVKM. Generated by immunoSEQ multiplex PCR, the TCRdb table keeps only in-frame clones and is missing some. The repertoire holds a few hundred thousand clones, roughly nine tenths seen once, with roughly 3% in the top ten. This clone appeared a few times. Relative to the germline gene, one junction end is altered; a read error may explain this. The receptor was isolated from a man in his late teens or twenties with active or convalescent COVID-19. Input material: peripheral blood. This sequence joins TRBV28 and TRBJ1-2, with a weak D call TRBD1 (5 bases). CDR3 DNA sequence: TGTGCCAGCAGCACTGCTACACAGGAGCTCCTGCTATATGGCTGCACCTTC. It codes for CASSTATQELLLYGCTF.